Listed below are T cell receptor beta chains from one sample, sequenced in a study of blood T cell repertoires in COVID-19. Generated by immunoSEQ multiplex PCR, the TCRdb table keeps only in-frame clones and is missing some. Of about 36,000 clones detected, about 85% appear once; the ten largest clones hold roughly 14%. Sequenced material: peripheral blood. These receptors were obtained from a human donor in a cohort sampled during active COVID-19. Both conserved end residues are part of each CDR3. Fields, in order: CDR3 DNA, CDR3 protein, J gene, D gene, clone size, V gene. D genes are given only for firm matches. Some rows mark clone size as missing; the rest say once, few, many or name a class of expanded clone.

cdr3_nt: TGTGCCAGCTCAGCCGGGCAGGGCGAGTCCTACGAGCAGTACTTC
cdr3_aa: CASSAGQGESYEQYF
j_call: TRBJ2-7
d_call: -
clone_size: -
v_call: TRBV18

cdr3_nt: TGTGCCAGCAGCTCCCGAGTCAGGGGGCTAGGTTCACCCCTCCACTTT
cdr3_aa: CASSSRVRGLGSPLHF
j_call: TRBJ1-6
d_call: TRBD1
clone_size: once
v_call: TRBV7-2

cdr3_nt: TGTGCCAGCAGAGGACAGGGTAGGCAAACCTCCTACAATGAGCAGTTCTTC
cdr3_aa: CASRGQGRQTSYNEQFF
j_call: TRBJ2-1
d_call: TRBD1
clone_size: -
v_call: TRBV11-3

cdr3_nt: TGTGCCAGCAGCCCGGTCCGGGGCACTGAAGCTTTCTTT
cdr3_aa: CASSPVRGTEAFF
j_call: TRBJ1-1
d_call: -
clone_size: -
v_call: TRBV4-2

cdr3_nt: TGTGCCAGCAGCTCAAGGGCAGGGGAGAACACTGAAGCTTTCTTT
cdr3_aa: CASSSRAGENTEAFF
j_call: TRBJ1-1
d_call: -
clone_size: -
v_call: TRBV9

cdr3_nt: TGTGCCAGCAGCCAAGAGGGACATCGTACCGGGGAGCTGTTTTTT
cdr3_aa: CASSQEGHRTGELFF
j_call: TRBJ2-2
d_call: -
clone_size: once
v_call: TRBV14

cdr3_nt: TGTGCCAGCAGCTCACCCCAGCGCGGGGGGGAATACGAGCAGTACTTC
cdr3_aa: CASSSPQRGGEYEQYF
j_call: TRBJ2-7
d_call: TRBD2
clone_size: -
v_call: TRBV7-2

cdr3_nt: TGTGCCAGCAGCTTATACGGACAGAAGAATGAAAAACTGTTTTTT
cdr3_aa: CASSLYGQKNEKLFF
j_call: TRBJ1-4
d_call: -
clone_size: -
v_call: TRBV7-2

cdr3_nt: TGTGCCAGCAGCTTATCCCTACAGGGTTCACCCCTCCACTTT
cdr3_aa: CASSLSLQGSPLHF
j_call: TRBJ1-6
d_call: -
clone_size: -
v_call: TRBV7-3

cdr3_nt: TGCGCCAGCAGTCCTATAGGTAGGCAGGTGAGCAATCAGCCCCAGCATTTT
cdr3_aa: CASSPIGRQVSNQPQHF
j_call: TRBJ1-5
d_call: -
clone_size: once
v_call: TRBV23-1

cdr3_nt: TGTGCCAGTAGTCAACCGGGACAGGGGCTGAACTATGGCTACACCTTC
cdr3_aa: CASSQPGQGLNYGYTF
j_call: TRBJ1-2
d_call: TRBD1
clone_size: -
v_call: TRBV19

cdr3_nt: TGTGCCACTGGGACAGTGAGGTGGCCCCAGCATTTT
cdr3_aa: CATGTVRWPQHF
j_call: TRBJ1-5
d_call: TRBD1
clone_size: few
v_call: TRBV19

cdr3_nt: TGTGCCAGCAGCGTATCTGAGTCCCTATACAATGAGCAGTTCTTC
cdr3_aa: CASSVSESLYNEQFF
j_call: TRBJ2-1
d_call: -
clone_size: -
v_call: TRBV9

cdr3_nt: TGTGCCAGCAGTGTAAGCGGGGTGAACACCGGGGAGCTGTTTTTT
cdr3_aa: CASSVSGVNTGELFF
j_call: TRBJ2-2
d_call: TRBD2
clone_size: once
v_call: TRBV2

cdr3_nt: TGTGCCATCACCAGGGGGGAGAACACTGAAGCTTTCTTT
cdr3_aa: CAITRGENTEAFF
j_call: TRBJ1-1
d_call: TRBD1
clone_size: -
v_call: TRBV10-3

cdr3_nt: TGTGCCTGGAGTACAGGGCTTAATGAGCAGTTCTTC
cdr3_aa: CAWSTGLNEQFF
j_call: TRBJ2-1
d_call: -
clone_size: -
v_call: TRBV30

cdr3_nt: TGTGCCAGCAGTTACGGGGCCGAGGGACTAGCGGGGGTCCAGTACTTC
cdr3_aa: CASSYGAEGLAGVQYF
j_call: TRBJ2-5
d_call: TRBD2
clone_size: -
v_call: TRBV6-2/TRBV6-3

cdr3_nt: TGTGCCAGCAGTCCTGACAGGGTCTCTGGAAACACCATATATTTT
cdr3_aa: CASSPDRVSGNTIYF
j_call: TRBJ1-3
d_call: TRBD1
clone_size: once
v_call: TRBV27

cdr3_nt: TGTGCCAGCAGTGAAGGGACAGACTACACTGAAGCTTTCTTT
cdr3_aa: CASSEGTDYTEAFF
j_call: TRBJ1-1
d_call: -
clone_size: -
v_call: TRBV6-1

cdr3_nt: TGTGCCAGCAGCTTAAGTCCGGAGGGCTCCTACGAGCAGTACTTC
cdr3_aa: CASSLSPEGSYEQYF
j_call: TRBJ2-7
d_call: -
clone_size: -
v_call: TRBV7-2

cdr3_nt: TGTGCCAGCAGCCCCGGGGGGGAAAGCACAGATACGCAGTATTTT
cdr3_aa: CASSPGGESTDTQYF
j_call: TRBJ2-3
d_call: TRBD2
clone_size: -
v_call: TRBV9

cdr3_nt: TGTGCCAGCAGTTACAGCGGGTATGGCTACACCTTC
cdr3_aa: CASSYSGYGYTF
j_call: TRBJ1-2
d_call: -
clone_size: -
v_call: TRBV6-5

cdr3_nt: TGTGCCACCAGCAGAGCGGCTAGCGGGAGCTACGAGCAGTACTTC
cdr3_aa: CATSRAASGSYEQYF
j_call: TRBJ2-7
d_call: TRBD2
clone_size: -
v_call: TRBV15

cdr3_nt: TGTGCCAGCAGGGACTTCTCGAATAACATGAACACTGAAGCTTTCTTT
cdr3_aa: CASRDFSNNMNTEAFF
j_call: TRBJ1-1
d_call: -
clone_size: -
v_call: TRBV6-6

cdr3_nt: TGTGCCAGCAGCGAGGGGACTATGAACACTGAAGCTTTCTTT
cdr3_aa: CASSEGTMNTEAFF
j_call: TRBJ1-1
d_call: -
clone_size: -
v_call: TRBV7-9

cdr3_nt: TGTGCCAGCAGCTTTAGACTTTCCGAGCAGTACTTC
cdr3_aa: CASSFRLSEQYF
j_call: TRBJ2-7
d_call: -
clone_size: -
v_call: TRBV7-9

cdr3_nt: TGTGCCAGCAGCTTAGGGCCCCCCGGAGTCACCGGGGAGCTGTTTTTT
cdr3_aa: CASSLGPPGVTGELFF
j_call: TRBJ2-2
d_call: -
clone_size: -
v_call: TRBV11-3

cdr3_nt: TGCGCCAGCAGCCAAGAGCCAGCGACCTCCAAGCAGTACTTC
cdr3_aa: CASSQEPATSKQYF
j_call: TRBJ2-7
d_call: -
clone_size: -
v_call: TRBV4-1

cdr3_nt: TGTGCCAGCAGTTCAAGGGGGATGAACACTGAAGCTTTCTTT
cdr3_aa: CASSSRGMNTEAFF
j_call: TRBJ1-1
d_call: -
clone_size: -
v_call: TRBV2

cdr3_nt: TGCGCCAGCAGCCTGGGACAGGGGGCGCAAGATACGCAGTATTTT
cdr3_aa: CASSLGQGAQDTQYF
j_call: TRBJ2-3
d_call: TRBD1
clone_size: -
v_call: TRBV5-1

cdr3_nt: TGCGCCAGCAGCATAGGACAGCCCAACAATGAGCAGTTCTTC
cdr3_aa: CASSIGQPNNEQFF
j_call: TRBJ2-1
d_call: -
clone_size: -
v_call: TRBV4-1

cdr3_nt: TGTGCCAGCCACAGGGAGATTAGTGGCTACACCTTC
cdr3_aa: CASHREISGYTF
j_call: TRBJ1-2
d_call: -
clone_size: -
v_call: TRBV6-5

cdr3_nt: TGTGCCAGCAGTGAAGTGGGACAGGGGCCCTACGAGCAGTACTTC
cdr3_aa: CASSEVGQGPYEQYF
j_call: TRBJ2-7
d_call: TRBD1
clone_size: -
v_call: TRBV25-1

cdr3_nt: TGCGCCAGCAGCCAAGAGCGGGGGAATTCACCCCTCCACTTT
cdr3_aa: CASSQERGNSPLHF
j_call: TRBJ1-6
d_call: -
clone_size: once
v_call: TRBV4-3

cdr3_nt: TGTGCCAGCAGCCAAGGACACTACGAGCAGTACTTC
cdr3_aa: CASSQGHYEQYF
j_call: TRBJ2-7
d_call: -
clone_size: -
v_call: TRBV3-1/TRBV3-2

cdr3_nt: TGTGCCAGCAGCGTCACTGCCGGGACTTATAATTCACCCCTCCACTTT
cdr3_aa: CASSVTAGTYNSPLHF
j_call: TRBJ1-6
d_call: -
clone_size: -
v_call: TRBV9

cdr3_nt: TGTGCCAGCAGCGTAGGGCAAACCGGGGAGCTGTTTTTT
cdr3_aa: CASSVGQTGELFF
j_call: TRBJ2-2
d_call: -
clone_size: -
v_call: TRBV9

cdr3_nt: TGTGCCAGCAGCTTATTGCAGGGGGCGACCGAGCAGTACTTC
cdr3_aa: CASSLLQGATEQYF
j_call: TRBJ2-7
d_call: TRBD1
clone_size: -
v_call: TRBV7-3

cdr3_nt: TGTGCCAGCAGTGCACAGGGAAGGAATTCACCCCTCCACTTT
cdr3_aa: CASSAQGRNSPLHF
j_call: TRBJ1-6
d_call: -
clone_size: -
v_call: TRBV25-1

cdr3_nt: TGTGCCACCAGTAAAGGACGGAGCCAAGGGGTTAACTATGGCTACACCTTC
cdr3_aa: CATSKGRSQGVNYGYTF
j_call: TRBJ1-2
d_call: -
clone_size: -
v_call: TRBV15

cdr3_nt: TGTGCCAGCAGTTTTGGCCGGGACAACACAGATACGCAGTATTTT
cdr3_aa: CASSFGRDNTDTQYF
j_call: TRBJ2-3
d_call: -
clone_size: few
v_call: TRBV6-2/TRBV6-3

cdr3_nt: TGTGCCAGCAGTTCTACAGGGGGCAAGTCAATGGGCTACACCTTC
cdr3_aa: CASSSTGGKSMGYTF
j_call: TRBJ1-2
d_call: TRBD1
clone_size: once
v_call: TRBV6-2/TRBV6-3

cdr3_nt: TGTGCCAGCAGGACAGGGAGGAAAAACATTCAGTACTTC
cdr3_aa: CASRTGRKNIQYF
j_call: TRBJ2-4
d_call: -
clone_size: once
v_call: TRBV27

cdr3_nt: TGTGCCAGCAGTAACAGGGAAGCCATGAACACTGAAGCTTTCTTT
cdr3_aa: CASSNREAMNTEAFF
j_call: TRBJ1-1
d_call: -
clone_size: -
v_call: TRBV6-5